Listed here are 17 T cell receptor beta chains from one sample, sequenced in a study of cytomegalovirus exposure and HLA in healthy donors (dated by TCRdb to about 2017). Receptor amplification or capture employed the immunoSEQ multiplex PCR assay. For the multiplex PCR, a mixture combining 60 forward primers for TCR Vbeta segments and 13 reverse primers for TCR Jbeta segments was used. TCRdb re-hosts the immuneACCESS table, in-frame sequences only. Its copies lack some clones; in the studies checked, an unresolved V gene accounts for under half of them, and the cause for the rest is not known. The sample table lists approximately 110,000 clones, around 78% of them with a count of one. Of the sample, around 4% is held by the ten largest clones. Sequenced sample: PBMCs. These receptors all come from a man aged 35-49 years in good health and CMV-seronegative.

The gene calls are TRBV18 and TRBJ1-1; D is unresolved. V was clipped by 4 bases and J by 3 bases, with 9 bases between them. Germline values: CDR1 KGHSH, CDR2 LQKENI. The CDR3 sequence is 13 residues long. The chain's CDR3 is CASSLLLDTEAFF. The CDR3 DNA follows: TGTGCCAGCTCACTACTATTAGACACTGAAGCTTTCTTT.

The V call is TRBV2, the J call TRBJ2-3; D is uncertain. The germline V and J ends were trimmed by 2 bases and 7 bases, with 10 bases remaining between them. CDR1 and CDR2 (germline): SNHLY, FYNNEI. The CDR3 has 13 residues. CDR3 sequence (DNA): TGTGCCAGCAGTGAATCTCGAGGATATACGCAGTATTTT. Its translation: CASSESRGYTQYF.

CDR3 nucleotide sequence: TGTGCCAGCTCACTGTCCAAGGGGGAGGGTCAGCCCCAGCATTTT. It codes for CASSLSKGEGQPQHF. The chain combines TRBV18 with TRBJ1-5, with D possibly matching TRBD1 (6 bases). The length of the CDR3 is 15 residues. V shed 4 bases and J shed 6 bases, with 16 bases lying between them. Germline V gene sequence: CDR1 KGHSH, CDR2 LQKENI.

This CDR3 is CASSPDSLSSYEQYF. The CDR3 DNA reads as TGTGCCAGCTCACCTGACAGCCTTTCTTCCTACGAGCAGTACTTC. This chain links TRBV18 with TRBJ2-7; tentative D call: TRBD1 (5 bases). There are 15 residues in the CDR3. The V end lost 3 bases, the J end lost 1 base, and 13 bases lay between the germline ends. CDR1 KGHSH and CDR2 LQKENI come from the germline V gene.

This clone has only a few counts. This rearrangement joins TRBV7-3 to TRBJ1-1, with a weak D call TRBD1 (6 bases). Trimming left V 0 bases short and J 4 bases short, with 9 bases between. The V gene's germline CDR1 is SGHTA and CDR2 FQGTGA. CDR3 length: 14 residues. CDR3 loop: CASSLTGASTEAFF. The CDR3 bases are TGTGCCAGCAGCTTAACGGGGGCGAGCACTGAAGCTTTCTTT.

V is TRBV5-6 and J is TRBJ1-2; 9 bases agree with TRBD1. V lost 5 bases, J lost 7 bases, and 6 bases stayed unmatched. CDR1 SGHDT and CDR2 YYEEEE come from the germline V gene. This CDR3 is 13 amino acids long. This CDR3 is CASSEQGAGGYTF. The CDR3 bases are TGTGCCAGCAGTGAACAGGGGGCGGGTGGCTACACCTTC.

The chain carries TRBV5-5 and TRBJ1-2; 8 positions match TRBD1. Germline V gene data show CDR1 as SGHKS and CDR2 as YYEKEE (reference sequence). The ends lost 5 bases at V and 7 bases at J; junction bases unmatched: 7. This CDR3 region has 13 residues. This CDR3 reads CASSTAGGSGYTF. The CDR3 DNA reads TGTGCCAGCAGTACCGCAGGGGGCTCTGGCTACACCTTC.

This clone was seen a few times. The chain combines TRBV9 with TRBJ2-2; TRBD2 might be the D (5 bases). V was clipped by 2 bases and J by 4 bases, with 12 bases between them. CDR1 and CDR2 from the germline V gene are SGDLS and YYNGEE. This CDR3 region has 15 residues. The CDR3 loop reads CASSVEGSSTGELFF. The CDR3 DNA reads TGTGCCAGCAGCGTCGAGGGATCGAGCACCGGGGAGCTGTTTTTT.

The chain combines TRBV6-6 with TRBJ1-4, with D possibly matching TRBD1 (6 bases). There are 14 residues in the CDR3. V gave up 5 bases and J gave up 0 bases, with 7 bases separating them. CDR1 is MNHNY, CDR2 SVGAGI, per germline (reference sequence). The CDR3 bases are TGTGCCAGCAGTGACAGGTCAACTAATGAAAAACTGTTTTTT. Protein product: CASSDRSTNEKLFF.

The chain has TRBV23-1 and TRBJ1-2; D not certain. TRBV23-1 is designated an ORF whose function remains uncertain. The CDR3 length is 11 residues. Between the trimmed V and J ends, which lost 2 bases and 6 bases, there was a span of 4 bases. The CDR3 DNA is TGCGCCAGCAGTCAACCGGATGGCTACACCTTC. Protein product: CASSQPDGYTF.

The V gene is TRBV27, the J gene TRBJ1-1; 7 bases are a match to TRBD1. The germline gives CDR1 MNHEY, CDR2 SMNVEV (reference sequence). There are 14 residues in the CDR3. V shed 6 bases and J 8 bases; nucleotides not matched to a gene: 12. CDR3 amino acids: CASRPIDRAGEAFF. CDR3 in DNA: TGTGCCAGCAGACCTATAGACAGGGCCGGGGAAGCTTTCTTT.

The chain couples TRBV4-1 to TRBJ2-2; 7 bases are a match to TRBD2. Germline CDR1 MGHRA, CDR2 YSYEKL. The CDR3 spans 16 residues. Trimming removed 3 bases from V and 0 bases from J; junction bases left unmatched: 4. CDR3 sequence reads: CASSQAGLPNTGELFF. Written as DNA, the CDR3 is TGCGCCAGCAGCCAGGCGGGACTACCGAACACCGGGGAGCTGTTTTTT.

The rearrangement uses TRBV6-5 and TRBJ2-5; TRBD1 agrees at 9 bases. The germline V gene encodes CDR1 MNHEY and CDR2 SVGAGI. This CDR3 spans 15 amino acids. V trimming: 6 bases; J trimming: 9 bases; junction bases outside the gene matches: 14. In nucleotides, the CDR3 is TGTGCCAGCAGCCCTGCGGGACAGGGATTTTCGGCCCAGTACTTC. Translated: CASSPAGQGFSAQYF.

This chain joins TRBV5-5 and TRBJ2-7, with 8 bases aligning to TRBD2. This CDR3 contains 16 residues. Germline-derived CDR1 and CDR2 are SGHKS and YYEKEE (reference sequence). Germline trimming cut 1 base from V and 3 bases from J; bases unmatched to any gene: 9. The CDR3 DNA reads TGTGCCAGCAGCTTGCGGGGGGGGGCTGAGGGCTACGAGCAGTACTTC. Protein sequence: CASSLRGGAEGYEQYF.

The CDR3 here is CASSPNRDRAALEGNTIYF. CDR3 in DNA: TGTGCCAGCAGCCCAAACCGGGACAGGGCGGCTCTAGAGGGAAACACCATATATTTT. The chain combines TRBV7-9 with TRBJ1-3; 9 bases map to TRBD1. Per the germline V gene, CDR1 is SEHNR and CDR2 is FQNEAQ (reference sequence). V lost 5 bases to trimming and J lost 4 bases; unmatched junction nucleotides: 18. This CDR3 is 19 amino acids long.

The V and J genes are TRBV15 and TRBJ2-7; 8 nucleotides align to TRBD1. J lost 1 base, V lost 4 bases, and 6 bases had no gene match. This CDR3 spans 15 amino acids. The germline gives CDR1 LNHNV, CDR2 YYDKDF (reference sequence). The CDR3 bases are TGTGCCACCAGCAAAAGTCGGGACAGGTCCTACGAGCAGTACTTC. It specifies CATSKSRDRSYEQYF.

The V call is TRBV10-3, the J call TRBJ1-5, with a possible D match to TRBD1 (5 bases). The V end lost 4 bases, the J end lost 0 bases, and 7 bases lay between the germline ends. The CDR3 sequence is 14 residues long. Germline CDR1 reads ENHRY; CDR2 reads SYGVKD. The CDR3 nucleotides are TGTGCCATCAGTGTAGGGGTTAGCAATCAGCCCCAGCATTTT. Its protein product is CAISVGVSNQPQHF.